The 20 T cell receptor beta chains given below trace back to one sample, sequenced in a study of early T cells in non-severe SARS-CoV-2 infection. TCRdb processed the 5' RACE reads anew with MiXCR; each CDR3 protein has one entry. The sample consists of tens of thousands of distinct CDR3 sequences, 5.3% of them appearing once. Sequencing used whole blood. The receptors here all came from an adult who was a healthcare worker with PCR-confirmed SARS-CoV-2 infection or an uninfected control (not recorded which).

The V call is TRBV7-6, the J call TRBJ2-3; no clear D gene. V was trimmed by 3 bases and J by 3 bases, leaving 13 bases between them. This CDR3 has 15 residues. The germline V gene has CDR1 SGHVS and CDR2 FNYEAQ. As DNA, the CDR3 is TGTGCCAGCAGCTTCCGCCCCCCGCCAACAGATACGCAGTATTTT. This codes for CASSFRPPPTDTQYF. Full variable domain (missing parts from reference TRBV7-6 and TRBJ2-3): GAGVSQSPRYKVTKRGQDVALRCDPISGHVSLYWYRQALGQGPEFLTYFNYEAQQDKSGLPNDRFSAERPEGSISTLTIQRTEQRDSAMYRCASSFRPPPTDTQYFGPGTRLTVL.

This clonotype has just a few counts. The rearrangement uses TRBV7-9 and TRBJ2-6; D gene uncertain. The CDR3 loop spans 13 amino acids. V lost 1 base to trimming and J lost 7 bases, with 5 bases between them. Germline CDR1 and CDR2: SEHNR and FQNEAQ (reference sequence). CDR3 residues: CASSLGPANVLTF. In DNA form, the CDR3 reads TGTGCCAGCAGCTTAGGCCCCGCCAACGTCCTGACTTTC.

This clonotype was found many times. The chain links TRBV7-8 to TRBJ2-7; maybe TRBD1 (6 bases). CDR1 is SGHVS, CDR2 FQNEAQ, per germline. The CDR3 is 15 amino acids. V dropped 3 bases and J dropped 4 bases, with 16 bases sitting between them. For the CDR3, the DNA is TGTGCCAGCAGCTTCAGGGGCTCGGCGGGTTACGAGCAGTACTTC. Translated, it gives CASSFRGSAGYEQYF.

This clonotype was seen repeatedly, ten times or more. The rearrangement uses TRBV28 and TRBJ2-5, with D perhaps TRBD2 (6 bases). Germline V gene lookup returns CDR1 MDHEN and CDR2 SYDVKM. Trimming took 4 bases from V and 1 from J, leaving 7 bases between them. The CDR3 is 13 residues long. The CDR3 spells CASSSGVQETQYF. In DNA form, the CDR3 reads TGTGCCAGCAGTTCGGGGGTCCAAGAGACCCAGTACTTC.

This clonotype appeared many times. The CDR3 DNA is TGCAGTGCTAGAAAATCACTAGCGGGATTGAACGAGCAGTACTTC. Encoded protein: CSARKSLAGLNEQYF. V gene TRBV20-1 combines with J gene TRBJ2-7; 10 positions match TRBD2. The CDR3 is 15 residues long. Germline CDR1 reads DFQATT; CDR2 reads SNEGSKA (reference sequence). The J segment lost 5 bases and the V segment lost 2 bases, leaving 9 bases of the junction unmatched.

The CDR3 loop is CASSRAEGGTYEQYF. The CDR3 DNA is TGTGCCAGCAGCCGGGCCGAAGGGGGGACCTACGAGCAGTACTTC. V is TRBV28 and J is TRBJ2-7; D possibly matches TRBD1 or TRBD2 (6 bases each). Per germline, CDR1 MDHEN and CDR2 SYDVKM. The CDR3 contains 15 residues. V was shortened by 6 bases and J by 2 bases, with 17 bases between the two germline ends.

This clonotype was detected only a few times. This chain connects TRBV6-2 or TRBV6-3 to TRBJ2-7, with TRBD2 identical over 10 bases. Germline CDR1 MNHEY, CDR2 SVGEGT. This CDR3 contains 14 residues. The V segment lost 6 bases and the J segment 3 bases; nucleotides outside the gene matches: 5. CDR3: CASRTTSGVYEQYF. CDR3 coding DNA: TGTGCCAGCAGGACCACTAGCGGGGTCTACGAGCAGTACTTC.

In its sample, this clonotype was seen a few times. V and J are TRBV7-6 and TRBJ2-7; D might be TRBD1 or TRBD2, each matching 5 bases. Germline V gives CDR1 SGHVS, CDR2 FNYEAQ. The length of the CDR3 is 15 residues. The V end lost 5 bases, the J end lost 3 bases, and 17 bases lay between the germline ends. This CDR3 reads CASSPTPGRFYEQYF. The CDR3 DNA follows: TGTGCCAGCAGCCCTACTCCGGGACGCTTCTACGAGCAGTACTTC.

This clonotype was recorded at least ten times. The V gene is TRBV3-1, the J gene TRBJ1-1; possible D gene TRBD1, 5 bases. CDR3 length: 15 residues. In germline, CDR1 is LGHDT, CDR2 YNNKEL (reference sequence). Trimming pared 4 bases from V and 1 base from J, leaving 13 bases between. The CDR3 region is CASSPRQLTNTEAFF. The CDR3 nucleotides read TGTGCCAGCAGCCCCCGACAGCTTACGAACACTGAAGCTTTCTTT.

This clonotype was recorded a few times. This chain joins TRBV24-1 and TRBJ1-2; possibly TRBD1 for D (6 bases). This CDR3 spans 15 amino acids. Between the trimmed V and J ends, which lost 3 bases and 7 bases, there was a span of 17 bases. CDR1 and CDR2 from the germline V gene are KGHDR and SFDVKD. CDR3 DNA sequence: TGTGCCACCAGTGATGACAAACAGGGTTTGTTTGGCTACACCTTC. It is translated as CATSDDKQGLFGYTF.

This clonotype was detected many times. The J gene is TRBJ1-2, the V gene TRBV5-5; 9 nucleotides match TRBD1. In germline, CDR1 is SGHKS, CDR2 YYEKEE (reference sequence). The CDR3 has 14 residues. J lost 8 bases, V lost 3 bases, and 8 bases had no gene match. The CDR3 spells CASSSTGTGNGYTF. The CDR3 DNA sequence: TGTGCCAGCAGCTCAACCGGGACAGGGAACGGCTACACCTTC.

CDR3 amino acids: CATGLAGAPSYEQYF. The DNA of the CDR3 is TGTGCCACAGGACTAGCGGGAGCGCCCTCCTACGAGCAGTACTTC. The gene calls are TRBV2 and TRBJ2-7; 13 bases align to TRBD2. Germline CDR1 reads SNHLY; CDR2 reads FYNNEI. V was clipped by 10 bases and J by 0 bases; unmatched bases: 6. The CDR3 covers 15 residues.

The V and J genes are TRBV28 and TRBJ2-1; tentatively, D is TRBD2 (5 bases). Per the germline V gene, CDR1 is MDHEN and CDR2 is SYDVKM. Trimming pared 7 bases from V and 11 bases from J, leaving 21 bases between. The CDR3 runs to 14 residues. CDR3 nucleotides: TGTGCCAGCAACCTGGTAGAGGGTCGGAATAAGCAGTTCTTC. It encodes CASNLVEGRNKQFF.

The chain recombines TRBV5-6 with TRBJ2-2, with 9 bases aligning to TRBD1. V lost 2 bases, J lost 0 bases, and 26 bases stayed unmatched. This CDR3 has 24 residues. Germline V gives CDR1 SGHDT, CDR2 YYEEEE. The CDR3 DNA reads as TGTGCCAGCAGCTTTTTTCCAATTCCGGGACAGGGCATAAGGAGTCCTTCGAACACCGGGGAGCTGTTTTTT. This encodes CASSFFPIPGQGIRSPSNTGELFF. Full variable domain (rest looked up from reference TRBV5-6 and TRBJ2-2): DAGVTQSPTHLIKTRGQQVTLRCSPKSGHDTVSWYQQALGQGPQFIFQYYEEEERQRGNFPDRFSGHQFPNYSSELNVNALLLGDSALYLCASSFFPIPGQGIRSPSNTGELFFGEGSRLTVL.

This clonotype came up many times. Relative to the germline gene, one junction end is altered; a read error may explain this. The chain joins TRBV20-1 to TRBJ1-6, with D unclear. Germline assignment: CDR1 DFQATT and CDR2 SNEGSKA (reference sequence). The CDR3 covers 16 residues. The DNA for the CDR3 is TGCAGTGCTAGATCAGGACTCGCGGAGGGTAATTTACCCCTCCACTTT. Its translation is CSARSGLAEGNLPLHF.

This clonotype ranks as medium-sized (0.01 to 0.1%). The chain couples TRBV7-6 to TRBJ2-1; weak D call: TRBD2 (6 bases). This CDR3 has 15 residues. Germline lookup yields CDR1 SGHVS and CDR2 FNYEAQ. V gave up 3 bases and J gave up 4 bases, with 13 bases separating them. CDR3 region: CASSLGSGPYNEQFF. The DNA for the CDR3 is TGTGCCAGCAGCTTGGGCAGCGGGCCTTACAATGAGCAGTTCTTC.

This clonotype was found many times. The chain is built from TRBV28 and TRBJ1-2, with D possibly being TRBD1 (5 bases). V was trimmed by 5 bases and J by 4 bases, leaving 11 bases between them. Per germline, CDR1 MDHEN and CDR2 SYDVKM. The CDR3 is 13 amino acids. CDR3 sequence: CASSIRVGYGYTF. The CDR3 nucleotides are TGTGCCAGCAGTATCAGGGTTGGCTATGGCTACACCTTC.

The CDR3 sequence: CASSLGAGVSFEQYF. For the CDR3, the DNA is TGTGCCAGCAGCTTAGGGGCGGGAGTTAGCTTCGAGCAGTACTTC. The chain has TRBV7-8 and TRBJ2-7; 7 bases align to TRBD2. The junction had 9 bases not matched to a gene; V was cut back by 1 base and J by 6 bases. Germline-derived CDR1 and CDR2 are SGHVS and FQNEAQ. The length of the CDR3 is 15 residues. The full variable domain, completed using reference TRBV7-8 and TRBJ2-7, is GAGVSQSPRYKVAKRGQDVALRCDPISGHVSLFWYQQALGQGPEFLTYFQNEAQLDKSGLPSDRFFAERPEGSVSTLKIQRTQQEDSAVYLCASSLGAGVSFEQYFGPGTRLTVT.

About this clonotype: A read error may explain this, as a much larger clone is one base away. Since the CDR3 does not end with the conserved phenylalanine or tryptophan, this likely comes from a read error. The rearrangement links TRBV7-2 to TRBJ2-3, with a weak D call TRBD2 (6 bases). The germline V and J ends were trimmed by 8 bases and 0 bases, with 9 bases remaining between them. Germline CDR1 reads SGHTA; CDR2 reads FQGNSA. There are 13 residues in the CDR3. The CDR3 DNA sequence: TGTGCCAGCGGCCGGGAGAGCACAGATACGCAGTATTAT. Its translation is CASGRESTDTQYY.

This clonotype has a count of ten or more. This chain uses TRBV7-9 with TRBJ2-3; D is undetermined. CDR1 is SEHNR and CDR2 is FQNEAQ in the germline V gene (reference sequence). V gave up 5 bases and J gave up 4 bases, with 10 bases separating them. This CDR3 is built from 13 residues. The CDR3 nucleotides read TGTGCCAGCAGCCCCGGGTACCCAGATACGCAGTATTTT. This encodes CASSPGYPDTQYF.